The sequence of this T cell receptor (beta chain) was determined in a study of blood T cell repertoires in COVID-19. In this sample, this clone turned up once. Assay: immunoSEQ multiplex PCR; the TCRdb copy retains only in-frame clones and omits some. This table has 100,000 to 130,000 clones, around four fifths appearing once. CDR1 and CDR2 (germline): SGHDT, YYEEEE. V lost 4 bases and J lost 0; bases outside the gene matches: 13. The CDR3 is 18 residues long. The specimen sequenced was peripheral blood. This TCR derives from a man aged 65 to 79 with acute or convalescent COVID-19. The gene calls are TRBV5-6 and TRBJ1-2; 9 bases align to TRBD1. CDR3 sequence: CASSPSGTGMRANYGYTF. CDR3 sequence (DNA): TGTGCCAGCAGCCCCTCCGGGACAGGGATGAGAGCTAACTATGGCTACACCTTC.